The rows below give T cell receptor beta chains drawn from one sample of a study of T cell responses to AZD1222 COVID-19 vaccine. Generated by immunoSEQ multiplex PCR, the TCRdb table keeps only in-frame clones and is missing some. The sample lists about 99,000 clones, 85% to 95% seen once, with roughly 13% in the top ten. The sample was peripheral blood, taken on day 0 of AZD1222 vaccination. The receptors here all came from an adult in good health. Each CDR3 is given with its conserved first and last residue. D genes are given only for firm matches. Only some rows state a clone size, as once, few, many or a class for expanded clones.

NA | NA | TRBJ2-7 | TRBV19 | TGTGCCAGTAGTATGGCAGGGAACTACGAGCAGTACTTC | CASSMAGNYEQYF
NA | NA | TRBJ2-1 | TRBV2 | TGTGCCAGCACCGGGGCCTACAATGAGCAGTTCTTC | CASTGAYNEQFF
TRBD1 | NA | TRBJ2-1 | TRBV11-1 | TGTGCCAGCACCGATGGATCTGACAGGGGGCAGTTCTTC | CASTDGSDRGQFF
NA | NA | TRBJ1-3 | TRBV5-1 | TGCGCCAGCAGCTTGGGGGTAACCTCTGGAAACACCATATATTTT | CASSLGVTSGNTIYF
NA | NA | TRBJ1-6 | TRBV15 | TGTGCCACCAGCAGAGGGGAGAGGAGGGGTTCACCCCTCCACTTT | CATSRGERRGSPLHF
TRBD2 | NA | TRBJ2-7 | TRBV11-2 | TGTGCCAGCAGCTTAGGAGGCGCGGGGCCAAGCGGGAGTCCGTACGAGCAGTACTTC | CASSLGGAGPSGSPYEQYF
NA | once | TRBJ1-1 | TRBV5-5 | TGTGCCAGCAGCTTGGGAGGGAACACTGAAGCTTTCTTT | CASSLGGNTEAFF
TRBD1 | NA | TRBJ2-3 | TRBV4-2 | TGTGCCAGCAGCGAAAGACAGGGAGGCACAGATACGCAGTATTTT | CASSERQGGTDTQYF
NA | NA | TRBJ1-5 | TRBV19 | TGTGCCAGTAGTCCAGTAAATCAGCCCCAGCATTTT | CASSPVNQPQHF
NA | NA | TRBJ2-7 | TRBV11-1 | TGTGCCAGCAGCTTATCGAGCGTACACGAGCAGTACTTC | CASSLSSVHEQYF
NA | NA | TRBJ2-7 | TRBV7-9 | TGTGCCAGCAGCTTAGGTATCTACTCCTACGAGCAGTACTTC | CASSLGIYSYEQYF
TRBD1 | once | TRBJ1-5 | TRBV27 | TGTGCCAGCAGCGACAGGACAGGGGGAAGCAATCAGCCCCAGCATTTT | CASSDRTGGSNQPQHF
NA | few | TRBJ2-3 | TRBV21-1 | TGTGCCAGCAGCAAAGCGGGGGAGAACACAGATACGCAGTATTTT | CASSKAGENTDTQYF
NA | NA | TRBJ1-5 | TRBV2 | TGTGCCAGCAGTGTAGGGGACACCCATAGCAATCAGCCCCAGCATTTT | CASSVGDTHSNQPQHF
NA | NA | TRBJ1-1 | TRBV7-9 | TGTGCCAGCAGCCCCCCCGGGGGGCGCGGCACTGAAGCTTTCTTT | CASSPPGGRGTEAFF
NA | NA | TRBJ1-1 | TRBV15 | TGTGCCACCAGCAGAGATACCGACACTGAAGCTTTCTTT | CATSRDTDTEAFF
TRBD1 | NA | TRBJ2-5 | TRBV9 | TGTGCCAGCAGCGTAGCGGGGACAGAAGAGACCCAGTACTTC | CASSVAGTEETQYF
TRBD1 | once | TRBJ1-4 | TRBV9 | TGTGCCAGCAGCCCCCATCGACAGGGACTTGAAAAACTGTTTTTT | CASSPHRQGLEKLFF
NA | NA | TRBJ1-2 | TRBV18 | TGTGCCAGCTCACCACAGGCACAGTCAAACTATGGCTACACCTTC | CASSPQAQSNYGYTF
NA | NA | TRBJ2-2 | TRBV19 | TGTGCCAGTAGTATGTTAACAGGTGGGAGAGGGAGCACCGGGGAGCTGTTTTTT | CASSMLTGGRGSTGELFF
NA | NA | TRBJ2-5 | TRBV14 | TGTGCCAGCAGCCAACTTCTCCAAGAGACCCAGTACTTC | CASSQLLQETQYF
NA | NA | TRBJ1-3 | TRBV19 | TGTGCCAGTAGTACCCAGGGACGCCCCATATATTTT | CASSTQGRPIYF
NA | NA | TRBJ2-1 | TRBV9 | TGTGCCAGCAGCCCGAGGGAGAAATCCTACAATGAGCAGTTCTTC | CASSPREKSYNEQFF
NA | NA | TRBJ1-2 | TRBV19 | TGTGCCAGTAGCCCTAGGGCCGGAGGAGCTAACTATGGCTACACCTTC | CASSPRAGGANYGYTF
TRBD2 | NA | TRBJ2-1 | TRBV9 | TGTGCCAGCAGCGCCGGACTAGCCTACAATGAGCAGTTCTTC | CASSAGLAYNEQFF
NA | NA | TRBJ1-4 | TRBV14 | TGTGCCAGCAGCCAAGATTCATCGGCAGGGTATGAAAAACTGTTTTTT | CASSQDSSAGYEKLFF
TRBD1 | NA | TRBJ2-7 | TRBV10-3 | TGTGCCATCAGTGGGGGCGCCCGGGACAGACAAACCTACGAGCAGTACTTC | CAISGGARDRQTYEQYF
NA | NA | TRBJ1-2 | TRBV7-2 | TGTGCCAGCAGCCCTCCCCTTGGACGGATCTATGGCTACACCTTC | CASSPPLGRIYGYTF
NA | NA | TRBJ1-2 | TRBV7-3 | TGTGCCAGCAGCTTTGGGGTTAGGGGAGACGGCTACACCTTC | CASSFGVRGDGYTF
NA | NA | TRBJ2-2 | TRBV19 | TGTGCCAGTAGTATTAACAGGCTAGCGAGGAGGTCAACCGGGGAGCTGTTTTTT | CASSINRLARRSTGELFF
TRBD1 | NA | TRBJ2-2 | TRBV3-1/TRBV3-2 | TGTGCCAGCAGTCCAGGGACAGACACAAGCATCGGGGAGCTGTTTTTT | CASSPGTDTSIGELFF